This T cell receptor beta chain is from a study of cytomegalovirus exposure and HLA in healthy donors. The V and J ends lost 0 bases and 6 bases respectively, with 8 bases between them. CDR1 and CDR2 from the germline V gene are SGHRS and YFSETQ. The CDR3 length is 13 residues. Data came from immunoSEQ multiplex PCR; TCRdb stores just in-frame clones and leaves some out. The data contain 75,000 to 90,000 clones, roughly 94% of them singletons. This sequence was found in a woman aged 18-30 years in good health and CMV-seronegative. The chain recombines TRBV5-1 with TRBJ2-3; D is undetermined. Sequencing used PBMCs. The CDR3 region is CASSLGGADTQYF. DNA for the CDR3: TGCGCCAGCAGCTTGGGTGGAGCGGATACGCAGTATTTT.